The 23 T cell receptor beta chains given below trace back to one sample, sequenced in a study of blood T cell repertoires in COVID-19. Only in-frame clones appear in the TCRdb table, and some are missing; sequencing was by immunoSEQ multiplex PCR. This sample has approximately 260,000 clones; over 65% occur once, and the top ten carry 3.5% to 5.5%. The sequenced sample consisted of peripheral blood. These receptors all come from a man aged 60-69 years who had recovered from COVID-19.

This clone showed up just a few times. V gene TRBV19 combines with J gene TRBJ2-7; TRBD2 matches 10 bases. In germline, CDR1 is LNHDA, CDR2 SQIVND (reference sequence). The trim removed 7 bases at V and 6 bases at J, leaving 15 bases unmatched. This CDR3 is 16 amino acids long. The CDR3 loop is CASKENPLAGVGEQYF. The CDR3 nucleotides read TGTGCCAGTAAAGAAAACCCGCTAGCGGGAGTAGGCGAGCAGTACTTC.

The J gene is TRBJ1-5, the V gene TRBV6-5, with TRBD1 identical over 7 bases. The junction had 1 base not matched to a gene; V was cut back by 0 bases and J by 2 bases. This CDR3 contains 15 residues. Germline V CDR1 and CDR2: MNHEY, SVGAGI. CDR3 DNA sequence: TGTGCCAGCAGTTACTCCGACAGGGGCAATCAGCCCCAGCATTTT. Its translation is CASSYSDRGNQPQHF.

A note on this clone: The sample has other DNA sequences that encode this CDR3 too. CDR3 nucleotides: TGTGCCAGCAGCTTCGGACAGGGCTACGAGCAGTACTTC. Translated: CASSFGQGYEQYF. The V and J genes are TRBV7-2 and TRBJ2-7, with 8 positions matching TRBD1. There are 13 residues in the CDR3. The ends lost 3 bases at V and 3 bases at J; junction bases unmatched: 1. Germline CDR1 reads SGHTA; CDR2 reads FQGNSA.

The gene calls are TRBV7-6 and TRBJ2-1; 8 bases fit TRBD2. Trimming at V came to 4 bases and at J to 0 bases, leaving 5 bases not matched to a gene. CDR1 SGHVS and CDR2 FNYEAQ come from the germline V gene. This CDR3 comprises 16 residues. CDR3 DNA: TGTGCCAGCAGCTCATTAGCGGGAAGCTCCTACAATGAGCAGTTCTTC. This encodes CASSSLAGSSYNEQFF.

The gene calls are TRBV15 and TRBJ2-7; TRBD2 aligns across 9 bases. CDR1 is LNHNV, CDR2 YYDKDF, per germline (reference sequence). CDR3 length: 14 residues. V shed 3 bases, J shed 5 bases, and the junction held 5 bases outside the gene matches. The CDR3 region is CATSRHGLANEQYF. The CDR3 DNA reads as TGTGCCACCAGCAGGCACGGACTAGCGAACGAGCAGTACTTC.

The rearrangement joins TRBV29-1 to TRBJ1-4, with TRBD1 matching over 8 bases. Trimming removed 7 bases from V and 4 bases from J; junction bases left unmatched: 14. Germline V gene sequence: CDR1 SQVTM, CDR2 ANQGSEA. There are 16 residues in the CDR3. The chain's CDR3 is CSAKGQGGLGNEKLFF. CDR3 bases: TGCAGCGCCAAAGGACAGGGTGGGCTTGGTAATGAAAAACTGTTTTTT. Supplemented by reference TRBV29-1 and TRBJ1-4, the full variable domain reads SAVISQKPSRDICQRGTSLTIQCQVDSQVTMMFWYRQQPGQSLTLIATANQGSEATYESGFVIDKFPISRPNLTFSTLTVSNMSPEDSSIYLCSAKGQGGLGNEKLFFGSGTQLSVL.

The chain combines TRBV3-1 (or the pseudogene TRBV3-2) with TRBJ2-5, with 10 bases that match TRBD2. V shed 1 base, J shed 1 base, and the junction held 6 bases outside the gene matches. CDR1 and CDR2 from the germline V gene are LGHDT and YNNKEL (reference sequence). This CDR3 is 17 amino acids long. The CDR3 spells CASSQGRTSGTQETQYF. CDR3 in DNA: TGTGCCAGCAGCCAAGGCAGGACTAGCGGAACCCAAGAGACCCAGTACTTC.

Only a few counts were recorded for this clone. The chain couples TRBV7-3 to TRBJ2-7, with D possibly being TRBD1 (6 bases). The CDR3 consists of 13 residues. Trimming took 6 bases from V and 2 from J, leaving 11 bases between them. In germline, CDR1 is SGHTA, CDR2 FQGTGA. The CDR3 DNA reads TGTGCCAGCAGGGGCCGGGACACCTACGAGCAGTACTTC. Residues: CASRGRDTYEQYF.

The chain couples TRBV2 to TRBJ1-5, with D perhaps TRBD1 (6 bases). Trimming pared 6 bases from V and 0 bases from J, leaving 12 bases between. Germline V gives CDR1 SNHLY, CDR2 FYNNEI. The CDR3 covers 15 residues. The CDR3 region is CASRRQDNSNQPQHF. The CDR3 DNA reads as TGTGCCAGCAGAAGACAGGACAATAGCAATCAGCCCCAGCATTTT.

The CDR3, as DNA: TGTGCCAGTAGCATTAGCGGGGGGCGATACAATGAGCAGTTCTTC. This encodes CASSISGGRYNEQFF. The chain is built from TRBV19 and TRBJ2-1; 10 bases map to TRBD2. V was clipped by 6 bases and J by 4 bases; unmatched bases: 6. CDR3 size: 15 residues. From germline, CDR1 is LNHDA and CDR2 SQIVND (reference sequence).

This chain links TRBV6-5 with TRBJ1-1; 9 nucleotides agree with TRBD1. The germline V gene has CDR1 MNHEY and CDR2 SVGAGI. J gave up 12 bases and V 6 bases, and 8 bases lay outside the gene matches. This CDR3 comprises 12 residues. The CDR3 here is CASSPGTGSPFF. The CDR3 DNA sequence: TGTGCCAGCAGCCCCGGGACAGGGTCCCCTTTCTTT.

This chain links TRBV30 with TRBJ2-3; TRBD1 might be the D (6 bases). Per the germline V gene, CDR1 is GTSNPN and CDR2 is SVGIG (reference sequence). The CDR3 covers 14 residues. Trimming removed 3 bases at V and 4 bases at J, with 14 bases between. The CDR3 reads CAWSGRGGPDTQYF. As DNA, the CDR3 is TGTGCCTGGAGCGGGCGTGGGGGCCCAGATACGCAGTATTTT.

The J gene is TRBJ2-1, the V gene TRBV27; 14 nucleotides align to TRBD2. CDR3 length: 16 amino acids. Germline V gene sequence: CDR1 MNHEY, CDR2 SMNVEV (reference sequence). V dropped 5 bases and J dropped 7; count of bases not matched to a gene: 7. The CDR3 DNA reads TGTGCCAGCAGTCAGACTAGCGGGAGGGCCCTGAATGAGCAGTTCTTC. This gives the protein CASSQTSGRALNEQFF.

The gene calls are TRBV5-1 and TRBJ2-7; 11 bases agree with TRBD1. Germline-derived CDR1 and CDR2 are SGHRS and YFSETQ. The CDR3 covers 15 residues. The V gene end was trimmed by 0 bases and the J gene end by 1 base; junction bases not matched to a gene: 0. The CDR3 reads CASSLGDRGSYEQYF. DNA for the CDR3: TGCGCCAGCAGCTTGGGGGACAGGGGGTCCTACGAGCAGTACTTC.

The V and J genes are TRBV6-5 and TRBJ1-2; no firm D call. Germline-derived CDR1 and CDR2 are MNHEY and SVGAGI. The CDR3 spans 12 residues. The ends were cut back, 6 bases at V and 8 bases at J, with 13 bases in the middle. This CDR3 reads CASRLEVGGYTF. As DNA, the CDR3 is TGTGCCAGCAGACTGGAGGTGGGGGGCTACACCTTC.

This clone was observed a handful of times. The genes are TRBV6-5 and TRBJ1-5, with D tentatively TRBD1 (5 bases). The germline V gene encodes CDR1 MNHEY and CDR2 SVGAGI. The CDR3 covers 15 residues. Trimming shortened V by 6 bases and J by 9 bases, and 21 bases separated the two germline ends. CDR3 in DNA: TGTGCCAGCAGCGTAGGGATCAGGGCAACACCGCCCCAGCATTTT. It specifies CASSVGIRATPPQHF.

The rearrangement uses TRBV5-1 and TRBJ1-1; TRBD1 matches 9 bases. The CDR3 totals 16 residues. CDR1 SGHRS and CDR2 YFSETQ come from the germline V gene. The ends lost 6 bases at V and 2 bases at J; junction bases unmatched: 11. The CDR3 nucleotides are TGCGCCAGCAACTCCCGAACAGGGGGCCCTAACACTGAAGCTTTCTTT. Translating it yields CASNSRTGGPNTEAFF.

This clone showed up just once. CDR3 sequence: CASSLQGANNSPLHF. CDR3 DNA sequence: TGTGCCAGCAGCTTACAGGGGGCAAATAATTCACCCCTCCACTTT. The J gene is TRBJ1-6, the V gene TRBV7-2; 8 bases agree with TRBD1. The CDR3 is made up of 15 amino acids. With V trimmed by 2 bases and J by 5 bases, 2 bases remained unmatched. Germline-derived CDR1 and CDR2 are SGHTA and FQGNSA.

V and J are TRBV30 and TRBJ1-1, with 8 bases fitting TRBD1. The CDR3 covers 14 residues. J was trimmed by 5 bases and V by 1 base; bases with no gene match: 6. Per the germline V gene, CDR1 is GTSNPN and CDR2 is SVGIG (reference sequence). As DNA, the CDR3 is TGTGCCTGGAGTGGGGCAGGGGGCAGGACTGAAGCTTTCTTT. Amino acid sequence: CAWSGAGGRTEAFF. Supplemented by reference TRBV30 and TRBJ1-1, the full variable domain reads SQTIHQWPATLVQPVGSPLSLECTVEGTSNPNLYWYRQAAGRGLQLLFYSVGIGQISSEVPQNLSASRPQDRQFILSSKKLLLSDSGFYLCAWSGAGGRTEAFFGQGTRLTVV.

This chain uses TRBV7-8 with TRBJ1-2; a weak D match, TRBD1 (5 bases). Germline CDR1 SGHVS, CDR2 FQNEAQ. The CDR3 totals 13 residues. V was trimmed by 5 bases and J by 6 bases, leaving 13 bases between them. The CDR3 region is CASSPAGRDGYTF. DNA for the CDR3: TGTGCCAGCAGCCCGGCGGGGCGAGATGGCTACACCTTC.

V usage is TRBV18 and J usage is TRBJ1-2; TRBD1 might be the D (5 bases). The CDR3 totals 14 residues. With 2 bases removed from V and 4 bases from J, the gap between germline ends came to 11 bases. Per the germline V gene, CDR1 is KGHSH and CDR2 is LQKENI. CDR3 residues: CASSPKEGIYGYTF. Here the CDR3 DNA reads TGTGCCAGCTCACCAAAGGAGGGGATCTATGGCTACACCTTC.

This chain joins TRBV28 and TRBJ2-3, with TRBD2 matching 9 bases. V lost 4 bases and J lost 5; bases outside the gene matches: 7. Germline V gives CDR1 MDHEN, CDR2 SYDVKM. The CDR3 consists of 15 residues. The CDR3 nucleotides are TGTGCCAGCAGTTCGCGGGAGGGCCTTATAGATACGCAGTATTTT. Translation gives CASSSREGLIDTQYF. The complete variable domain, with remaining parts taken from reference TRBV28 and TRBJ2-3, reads DVKVTQSSRYLVKRTGEKVFLECVQDMDHENMFWYRQDPGLGLRLIYFSYDVKMKEKGDIPEGYSVSREKKERFSLILESASTNQTSMYLCASSSREGLIDTQYFGPGTRLTVL.

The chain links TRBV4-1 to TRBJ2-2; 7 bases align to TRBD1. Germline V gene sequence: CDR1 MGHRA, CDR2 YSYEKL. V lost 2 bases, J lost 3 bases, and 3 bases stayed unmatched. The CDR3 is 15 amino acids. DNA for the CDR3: TGCGCCAGCAGCCAACTAGACAGGGACACCGGGGAGCTGTTTTTT. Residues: CASSQLDRDTGELFF.